These T cell receptor beta chains were read from a single sample in a study of PD-L1 blockade in urothelial cancer. Assay used: immunoSEQ multiplex PCR; TCRdb lists only in-frame clones, some missing. The sample lists around 45,000 clones; about four fifths were seen once. This specimen consisted of PBMCs, obtained around atezolizumab (anti-PD-L1) treatment. The receptors stem from a man in his 60s with urothelial cancer. The CDR3 runs from the conserved cysteine through the conserved F or W. D genes are given only for firm matches. Clone size is stated in some rows and not others, as once, few, many or a class when expanded.

TRBJ2-1	TRBD1	.	TRBV4-1	TGCGCCAGCAGTCACGGGGACAGGTCTAATAATGAGCAGTTCTTC	CASSHGDRSNNEQFF
TRBJ1-1	.	.	TRBV7-2	TGTGCCAGCAGCTTATCAGGGATGAACACTGAAGCTTTCTTT	CASSLSGMNTEAFF
TRBJ1-2	.	once	TRBV19	TGTGCCAGTAGGCGGCAGACTAACTATGGCTACACCTTC	CASRRQTNYGYTF
TRBJ2-7	.	.	TRBV21-1	TGTGCCACCGAACCAGGGGGGGAAACCGGGACAGGGGGCGAGCAGTACTTC	CATEPGGETGTGGEQYF
TRBJ1-5	TRBD1	.	TRBV5-1	TGCGCCAGCAGCAGGACAGGGGACCAGCCCCAGCATTTT	CASSRTGDQPQHF
TRBJ2-2	TRBD1	once	TRBV7-8	TGTGCCAGCCTCCTCCGGGGACAGGGGGTGCCCGGGGAGCTGTTTTTT	CASLLRGQGVPGELFF
TRBJ1-2	.	.	TRBV27	TGTGCCAGCAGCCAAAGTCGGACTTACTATGGCTACACCTTC	CASSQSRTYYGYTF
TRBJ1-1	TRBD1	once	TRBV5-1	TGCGCCAGTTCTAGGGGGCAGGCGAACACTGAAGCTTTCTTT	CASSRGQANTEAFF
TRBJ2-7	TRBD1	.	TRBV28	TGTGCCAGCAGTTTTGAGGGACAGAATTACGAGCAGTACTTC	CASSFEGQNYEQYF
TRBJ2-7	.	.	TRBV2	TGTGCCAGCAGTGAAAACACCGAGCAGTACTTC	CASSENTEQYF
TRBJ2-7	.	.	TRBV19	TGTGCCAGTAGTATAGGGGACAAGTCCTACGAGCAGTACTTC	CASSIGDKSYEQYF
TRBJ1-1	.	.	TRBV5-8	TGTGCCAGCAGCTTGGCAGGGGCGAACACTGAAGCTTTCTTT	CASSLAGANTEAFF
TRBJ1-2	TRBD1	.	TRBV19	TGTGCCAGTAGTATGACAGGGCGAAGCCCTATCGGCTACACCTTC	CASSMTGRSPIGYTF
TRBJ2-1	TRBD2	.	TRBV5-1	TGCGCCAGCAGCTTAACCGGGGGGGCCAGAAATGAGCAGTTCTTC	CASSLTGGARNEQFF
TRBJ1-3	TRBD1	.	TRBV10-3	TGTGCCATCAGCGCTACAGGGGGCTCTGGAAACACCATATATTTT	CAISATGGSGNTIYF
TRBJ2-5	.	.	TRBV5-1	TGCGCCAGCAGCTTGGCGAGGGGGTCGGAGACCCAGTACTTC	CASSLARGSETQYF
TRBJ2-5	.	few	TRBV7-8	TGTGCCAGCAGCCCTGCGGCCGCCATGGGGCCAGGCGAGACCCAGTACTTC	CASSPAAAMGPGETQYF
TRBJ1-6	.	.	TRBV25-1	TGTGCCAGCAGTCCTTCTGGCCGGGGGAATTCACCCCTCCACTTT	CASSPSGRGNSPLHF
TRBJ1-2	TRBD1	.	TRBV5-6	TGTGCCAGCAGCTCCTACAGGGGCGGGTCCTATGGCTACACCTTC	CASSSYRGGSYGYTF
TRBJ2-7	.	once	TRBV7-2	TGTGCCAGCAGCCGCCACAGGGACCCTACTTACGAGCAGTACTTC	CASSRHRDPTYEQYF
TRBJ2-7	.	.	TRBV19	TGTGCCAGTAGATCGTGGGGCGGAACCTCCTACGAGCAGTACTTC	CASRSWGGTSYEQYF
TRBJ1-4	TRBD1	.	TRBV5-1	TGCGCCAGCAGCTCGTGGACAGGGGAAAATGAAAAACTGTTTTTT	CASSSWTGENEKLFF
TRBJ1-1	.	.	TRBV6-5	TGTGCCAGCACCCAAGGCGGGGTTAGGAACACTGAAGCTTTCTTT	CASTQGGVRNTEAFF
TRBJ2-3	.	.	TRBV7-3	TGTGCCAGCAGTTTTGAGACAGATACGCAGTATTTT	CASSFETDTQYF